This T cell receptor (beta chain) is from a study of Ad26.COV2.S vaccination and SARS-CoV-2 variants. The wider study: Administration of Ad26.COV2.S was intramuscular, either once or twice 56 days apart.

Of note for this clone: What it recognizes is unknown.

Specified treatment: roughly 20 received Ad26.COV2.S at low or high dose, single or two shots; roughly five received placebo; per-sample allocation not given. Following the first vaccine or placebo injection, samples were taken on day 63. Vaccination used an Ad26 vector expressing Wuhan-strain SARS-CoV-2 spike. Notes on the study in general: Whether participants received vaccine or placebo, their non-spike TCR breadth was similar.

Using immunoSEQ multiplex PCR, the repertoire was profiled, and TCRdb retains in-frame clones only, with some absent. The top ten hold around 5.5% of the sample, which has 300,000 to 350,000 clones, 90% seen once. The specimen comprised peripheral blood, sampled in a trial of Ad26.COV2.S vaccine versus placebo. The clonotype originates from a person between 18 and 60 years old who received the Ad26.COV2.S COVID-19 vaccine or a placebo.

The CDR3 sequence is CASSLPRGTGNQPQHF. For the CDR3, the DNA is TGTGCCAGCAGTTTACCCCGAGGGACAGGGAATCAGCCCCAGCATTTT. The V gene is TRBV28, the J gene TRBJ1-5; 9 bases line up with TRBD1. V was pared by 2 bases and J by 4 bases, with 6 bases of the junction left unmatched. Germline CDR1 MDHEN, CDR2 SYDVKM. There are 16 residues in the CDR3.